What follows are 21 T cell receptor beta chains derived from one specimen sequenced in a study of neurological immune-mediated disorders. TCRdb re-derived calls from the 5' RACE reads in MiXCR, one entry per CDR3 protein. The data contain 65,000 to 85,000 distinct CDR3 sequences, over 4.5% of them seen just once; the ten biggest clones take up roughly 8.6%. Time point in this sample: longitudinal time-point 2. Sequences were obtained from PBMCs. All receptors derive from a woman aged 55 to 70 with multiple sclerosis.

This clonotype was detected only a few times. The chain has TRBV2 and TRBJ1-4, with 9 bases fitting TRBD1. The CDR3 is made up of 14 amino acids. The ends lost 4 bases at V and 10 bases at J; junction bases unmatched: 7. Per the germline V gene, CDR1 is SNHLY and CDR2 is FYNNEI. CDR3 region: CASSGGQGRGKLFF. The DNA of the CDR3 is TGTGCCAGCAGTGGAGGACAGGGGAGGGGAAAACTGTTTTTT.

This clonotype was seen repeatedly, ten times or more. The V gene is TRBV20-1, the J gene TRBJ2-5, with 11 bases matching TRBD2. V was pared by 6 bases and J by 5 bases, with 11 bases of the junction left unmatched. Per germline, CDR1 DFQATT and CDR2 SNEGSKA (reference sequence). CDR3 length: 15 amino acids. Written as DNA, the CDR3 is TGCAGTGCAACTATGACTAGCGGGATAAGGGAGACCCAGTACTTC. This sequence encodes CSATMTSGIRETQYF.

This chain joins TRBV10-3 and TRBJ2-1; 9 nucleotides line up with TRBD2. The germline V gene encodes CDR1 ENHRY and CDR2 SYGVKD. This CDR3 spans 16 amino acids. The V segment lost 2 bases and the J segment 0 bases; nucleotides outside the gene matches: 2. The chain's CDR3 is CAISELAGSSYNEQFF. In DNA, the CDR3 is TGTGCCATCAGTGAGCTAGCGGGGAGCTCCTACAATGAGCAGTTCTTC.

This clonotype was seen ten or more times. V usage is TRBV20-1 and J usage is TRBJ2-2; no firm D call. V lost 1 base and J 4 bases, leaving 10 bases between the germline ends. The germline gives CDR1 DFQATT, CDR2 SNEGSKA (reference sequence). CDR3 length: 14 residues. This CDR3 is CSARVLPGTGELFF. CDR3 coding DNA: TGCAGTGCTAGAGTTCTACCAGGCACCGGGGAGCTGTTTTTT.

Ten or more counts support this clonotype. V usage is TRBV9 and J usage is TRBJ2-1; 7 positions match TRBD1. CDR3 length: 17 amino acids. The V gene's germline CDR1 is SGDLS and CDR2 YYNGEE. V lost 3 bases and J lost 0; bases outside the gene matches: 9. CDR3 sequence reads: CASSADRAYSSYNEQFF. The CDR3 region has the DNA TGTGCCAGCAGCGCAGACAGGGCCTATAGCTCCTACAATGAGCAGTTCTTC.

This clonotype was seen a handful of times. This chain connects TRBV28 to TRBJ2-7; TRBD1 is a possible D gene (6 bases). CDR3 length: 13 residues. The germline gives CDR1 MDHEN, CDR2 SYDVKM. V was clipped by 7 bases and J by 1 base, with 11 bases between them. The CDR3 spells CASTWGTSYEQYF. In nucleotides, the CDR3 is TGTGCCAGCACCTGGGGGACATCCTACGAGCAGTACTTC.

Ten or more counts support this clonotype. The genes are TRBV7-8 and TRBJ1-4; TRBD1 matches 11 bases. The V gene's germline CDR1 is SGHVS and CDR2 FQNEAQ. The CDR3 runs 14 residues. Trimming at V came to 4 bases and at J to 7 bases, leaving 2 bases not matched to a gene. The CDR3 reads CASSWDRGAEKLFF. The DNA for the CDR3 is TGTGCCAGCAGCTGGGACAGGGGGGCTGAAAAACTGTTTTTT.

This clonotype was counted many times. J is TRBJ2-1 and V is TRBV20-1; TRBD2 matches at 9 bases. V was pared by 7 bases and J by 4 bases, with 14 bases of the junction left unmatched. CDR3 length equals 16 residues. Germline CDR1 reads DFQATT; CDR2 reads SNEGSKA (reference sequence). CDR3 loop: CSESPRSGGLYNEQFF. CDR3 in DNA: TGCAGTGAATCACCCCGTAGCGGGGGTTTATACAATGAGCAGTTCTTC.

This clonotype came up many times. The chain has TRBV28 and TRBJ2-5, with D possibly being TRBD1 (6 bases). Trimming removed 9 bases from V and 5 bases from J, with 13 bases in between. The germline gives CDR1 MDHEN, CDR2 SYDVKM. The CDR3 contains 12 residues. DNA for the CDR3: TGTGCCAGTACAGGGAAACGTGAGACCCAGTACTTC. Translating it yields CASTGKRETQYF.

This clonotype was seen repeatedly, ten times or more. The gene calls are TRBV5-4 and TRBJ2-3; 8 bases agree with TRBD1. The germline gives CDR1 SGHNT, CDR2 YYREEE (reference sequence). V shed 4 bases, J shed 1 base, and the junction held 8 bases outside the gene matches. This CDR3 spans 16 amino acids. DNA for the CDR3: TGTGCCAGCAGCCGAGGACAGGGATCGGGCACAGATACGCAGTATTTT. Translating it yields CASSRGQGSGTDTQYF. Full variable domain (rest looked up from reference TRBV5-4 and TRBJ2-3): ETGVTQSPTHLIKTRGQQVTLRCSSQSGHNTVSWYQQALGQGPQFIFQYYREEENGRGNFPPRFSGLQFPNYSSELNVNALELDDSALYLCASSRGQGSGTDTQYFGPGTRLTVL.

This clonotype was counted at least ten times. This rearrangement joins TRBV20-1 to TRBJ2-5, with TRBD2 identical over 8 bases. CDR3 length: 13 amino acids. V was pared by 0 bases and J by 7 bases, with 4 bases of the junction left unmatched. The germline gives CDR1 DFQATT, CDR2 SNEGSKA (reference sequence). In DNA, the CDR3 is TGCAGTGCTAGAGAAGGGACTAGAGGGACCCAGTACTTC. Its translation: CSAREGTRGTQYF.

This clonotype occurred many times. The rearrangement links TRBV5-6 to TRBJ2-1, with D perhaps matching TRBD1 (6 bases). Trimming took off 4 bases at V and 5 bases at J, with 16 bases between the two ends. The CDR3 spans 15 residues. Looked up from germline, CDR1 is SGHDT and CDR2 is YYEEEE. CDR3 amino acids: CASSTGQRSHNEQFF. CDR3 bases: TGTGCCAGCAGCACTGGACAGAGATCGCACAATGAGCAGTTCTTC.

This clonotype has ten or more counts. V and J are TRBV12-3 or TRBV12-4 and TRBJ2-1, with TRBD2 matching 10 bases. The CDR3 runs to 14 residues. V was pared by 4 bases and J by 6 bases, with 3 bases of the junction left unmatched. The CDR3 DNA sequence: TGTGCCAGCAGTTATACTAGCGGGATCAATGAGCAGTTCTTC. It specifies CASSYTSGINEQFF.

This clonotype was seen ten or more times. CDR3 protein: CASSPLGTGAYEQYF. Here the CDR3 DNA reads TGCGCCAGCAGCCCCCTGGGGACAGGGGCCTACGAGCAGTACTTC. The chain combines TRBV5-1 with TRBJ2-7, with TRBD1 identical over 10 bases. Germline lookup yields CDR1 SGHRS and CDR2 YFSETQ. The CDR3 length is 15 residues. V gave up 4 bases and J gave up 2 bases; unmatched junction bases: 6.

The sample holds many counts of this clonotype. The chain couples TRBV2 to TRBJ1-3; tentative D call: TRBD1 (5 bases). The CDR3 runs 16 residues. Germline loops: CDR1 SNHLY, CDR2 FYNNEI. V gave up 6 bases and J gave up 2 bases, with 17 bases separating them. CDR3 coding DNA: TGTGCCAGCAGCCCACCCGGGGGATCAACTGGAAACACCATATATTTT. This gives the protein CASSPPGGSTGNTIYF.

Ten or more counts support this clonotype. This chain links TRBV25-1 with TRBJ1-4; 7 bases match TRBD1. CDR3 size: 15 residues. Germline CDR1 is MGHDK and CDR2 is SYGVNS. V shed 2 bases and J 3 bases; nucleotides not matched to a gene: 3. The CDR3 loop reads CASSEIQGANEKLFF. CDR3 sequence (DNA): TGTGCCAGCAGTGAAATCCAGGGGGCTAATGAAAAACTGTTTTTT. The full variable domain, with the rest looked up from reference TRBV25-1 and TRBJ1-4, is EADIYQTPRYLVIGTGKKITLECSQTMGHDKMYWYQQDPGMELHLIHYSYGVNSTEKGDLSSESTVSRIRTEHFPLTLESARPSHTSQYLCASSEIQGANEKLFFGSGTQLSVL.

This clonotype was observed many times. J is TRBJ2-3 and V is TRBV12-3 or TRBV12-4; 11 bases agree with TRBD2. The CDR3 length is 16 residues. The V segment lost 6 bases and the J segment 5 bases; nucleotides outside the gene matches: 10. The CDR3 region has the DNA TGTGCCAGCAGAGATGGACTAGCGGGCTTCCTAGATACGCAGTATTTT. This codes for CASRDGLAGFLDTQYF.

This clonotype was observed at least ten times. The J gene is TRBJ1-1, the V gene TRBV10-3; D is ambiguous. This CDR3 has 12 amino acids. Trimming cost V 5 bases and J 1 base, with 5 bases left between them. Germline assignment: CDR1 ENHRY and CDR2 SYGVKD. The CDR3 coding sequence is TGTGCCATCAGTATGGAGAACACTGAAGCTTTCTTT. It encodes CAISMENTEAFF.

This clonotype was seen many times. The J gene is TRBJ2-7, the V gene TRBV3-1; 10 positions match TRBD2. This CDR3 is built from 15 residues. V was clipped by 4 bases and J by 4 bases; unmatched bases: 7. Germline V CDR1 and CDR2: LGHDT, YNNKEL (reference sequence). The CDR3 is CASSPSLAGFYEQYF. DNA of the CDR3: TGTGCCAGCAGCCCCTCACTAGCGGGGTTTTACGAGCAGTACTTC.

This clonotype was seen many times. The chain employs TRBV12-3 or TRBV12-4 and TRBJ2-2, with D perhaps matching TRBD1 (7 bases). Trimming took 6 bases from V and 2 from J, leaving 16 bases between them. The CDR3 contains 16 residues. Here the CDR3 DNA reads TGTGCCAGCAGGCGGAGGGACAGCCCCAACACCGGGGAGCTGTTTTTT. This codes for CASRRRDSPNTGELFF.

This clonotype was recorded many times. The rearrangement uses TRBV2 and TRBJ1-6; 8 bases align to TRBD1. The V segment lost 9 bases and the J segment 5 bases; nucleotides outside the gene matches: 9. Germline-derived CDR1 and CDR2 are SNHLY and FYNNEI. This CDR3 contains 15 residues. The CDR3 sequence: CASRTGKKHNSPLHF. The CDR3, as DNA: TGTGCCAGTCGGACAGGGAAAAAACATAATTCACCCCTCCACTTT.